The clone carrying this TCR beta chain was recorded a few times. Original handling: Estimates of nucleated cell counts were drawn from the amplification of reference gene primers. The table came from immunoSEQ multiplex PCR; TCRdb's copy has only in-frame clones and leaves some out. V, J and clone size derive from that table, while D and trimming were established from the DNA sequence. The data show 150,000 to 200,000 clones, with more than 90% seen just once and roughly a sixth held by the top ten. With V trimmed by 5 bases and J by 1 base, 5 bases remained unmatched. From germline, CDR1 is SGHAT and CDR2 FQNNGV. CDR3 length: 15 residues. The sample is drawn from a study of blood T cell repertoires in COVID-19. Study in general: T cells, B-cell-depleted T cells, or PBMCs supplied cDNA or gDNA.

The sample taken for sequencing was peripheral blood. This clonotype was sampled from a man in his sixties with active or convalescent COVID-19. The rearrangement joins TRBV11-2 to TRBJ1-1; 9 bases are a match to TRBD1. The CDR3 reads CASSLLQGANTEAFF. CDR3 DNA: TGTGCCAGCAGCCTATTACAGGGGGCGAACACTGAAGCTTTCTTT.